A selection of T cell receptor beta chains follows, all from one sample in a study of T cell responses to AZD1222 COVID-19 vaccine. Method: immunoSEQ multiplex PCR; TCRdb's copy keeps in-frame clones and lacks some. The sample carries more than 150,000 clones, 80% to 90% recorded once. The sample was peripheral blood, taken on day 0 of AZD1222 vaccination. Receptors were obtained from an adult in good health. Both conserved end residues are part of each CDR3. A D gene is named only where the DNA matches it firmly.

v_gene,j_gene,d_gene,CDR3aa,CDR3nt
TRBV28,TRBJ1-5,.,CASRDSGAGQPQHF,TGTGCCAGCAGGGATTCAGGGGCCGGGCAGCCCCAGCATTTT
TRBV19,TRBJ1-5,.,CASSIGRGGGQPNQPQHF,TGTGCCAGTAGTATAGGAAGGGGAGGCGGACAGCCCAATCAGCCCCAGCATTTT
TRBV28,TRBJ1-4,TRBD1,CASRGQGSTNEKLFF,TGTGCCAGCAGAGGACAGGGGTCAACTAATGAAAAACTGTTTTTT
TRBV21-1,TRBJ2-1,.,CASSKVGKGGRGDNEQFF,TGTGCCAGCAGCAAAGTGGGTAAGGGCGGGAGAGGTGACAATGAGCAGTTCTTC
TRBV30,TRBJ1-1,.,CAWSYFMNTEAFF,TGTGCCTGGAGCTACTTCATGAACACTGAAGCTTTCTTT
TRBV2,TRBJ1-6,TRBD1,CASRQGGDSPLHF,TGTGCCAGCCGACAGGGGGGGGATTCACCCCTCCACTTT
TRBV6-5,TRBJ1-5,TRBD1,CASSVGQGVNQPQHF,TGTGCCAGCAGCGTGGGACAGGGGGTCAATCAGCCCCAGCATTTT
TRBV21-1,TRBJ1-5,.,CASSTGGRTLYSNQPQHF,TGTGCCAGCAGCACGGGGGGACGGACCTTATATAGCAATCAGCCCCAGCATTTT
TRBV11-2,TRBJ2-4,TRBD1,CASSLTGAPLDIQYF,TGTGCCAGCAGCTTAACAGGGGCGCCTCTGGACATTCAGTACTTC
TRBV5-4,TRBJ1-1,.,CASSPTNWHTEAFF,TGTGCCAGCAGCCCCACGAATTGGCACACTGAAGCTTTCTTT
TRBV6-5,TRBJ1-4,.,CASTGRGADEKLFF,TGTGCCAGCACCGGACGGGGGGCCGATGAAAAACTGTTTTTT
TRBV30,TRBJ1-3,.,CAWTPGKYRGNTIYF,TGTGCCTGGACCCCAGGGAAGTATCGGGGAAACACCATATATTTT
TRBV19,TRBJ2-2,TRBD1,CASRYPGTGETGELFF,TGTGCCAGTCGATATCCCGGGACAGGGGAAACCGGGGAGCTGTTTTTT